Reported below is one T cell receptor beta chain. The data were taken from a study of blood T cell repertoires in COVID-19. This table comes from immunoSEQ multiplex PCR, and its TCRdb copy is limited to in-frame clones, with some not included. The table has about 190,000 clones, more than 75% seen once. Germline CDR1 reads SEHNR; CDR2 reads FQNEAQ (reference sequence). V was cut by 3 bases and J by 2 bases, with 14 bases left in between. This CDR3 comprises 15 residues. This chain connects TRBV7-9 to TRBJ2-7; possible D gene TRBD2, 6 bases. This receptor was obtained from a woman older than 75 with acute or convalescent COVID-19. Sample: peripheral blood. In DNA, the CDR3 is TGTGCCAGCAGCTTGGCCGGGGGAAAGGCCTACGAGCAGTACTTC. Residues: CASSLAGGKAYEQYF.